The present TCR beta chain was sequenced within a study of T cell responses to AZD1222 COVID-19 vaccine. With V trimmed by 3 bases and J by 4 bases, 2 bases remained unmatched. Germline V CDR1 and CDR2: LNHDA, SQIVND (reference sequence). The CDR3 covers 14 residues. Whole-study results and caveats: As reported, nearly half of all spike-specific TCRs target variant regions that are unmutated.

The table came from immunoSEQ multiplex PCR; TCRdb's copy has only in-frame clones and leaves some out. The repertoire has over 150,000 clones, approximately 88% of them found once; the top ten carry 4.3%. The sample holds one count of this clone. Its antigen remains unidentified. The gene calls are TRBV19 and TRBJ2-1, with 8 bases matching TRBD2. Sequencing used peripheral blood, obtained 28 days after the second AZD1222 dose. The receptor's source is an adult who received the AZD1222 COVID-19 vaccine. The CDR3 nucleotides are TGTGCCAGTAGTATGGGACTAGGGTACAATGAGCAGTTCTTC. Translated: CASSMGLGYNEQFF.